Below are 10 T cell receptor beta chains sequenced from a single sample in a study of cytomegalovirus exposure and HLA in healthy donors. The PCR had 60 Vbeta and 13 Jbeta primers. Assay: immunoSEQ multiplex PCR; the TCRdb copy retains only in-frame clones and omits some. The sample holds 250,000 to 350,000 clones; more than 80% are singletons and the top ten take 3.5% to 4%. The sequencing input was PBMCs. These receptors all come from a man aged 40-49 years in good health and CMV-seropositive.

A word on this clone: Additional DNA sequences in this sample encode the identical CDR3. This chain uses TRBV9 with TRBJ2-3; 7 bases match TRBD2. The CDR3 extends over 14 amino acids. Germline assignment: CDR1 SGDLS and CDR2 YYNGEE. V shed 3 bases, J shed 0 bases, and the junction held 1 base outside the gene matches. The CDR3 region has the DNA TGTGCCAGCAGCGCTAGCGGTAGCACAGATACGCAGTATTTT. Residues: CASSASGSTDTQYF.

The chain carries TRBV5-6 and TRBJ1-1; 9 bases line up with TRBD1. V lost 1 base to trimming and J lost 1 base; unmatched junction nucleotides: 8. CDR3 length equals 17 residues. Per germline, CDR1 SGHDT and CDR2 YYEEEE. The CDR3 protein is CASSLRTGERRNTEAFF. CDR3 DNA: TGTGCCAGCAGCTTGCGGACAGGGGAAAGGAGGAACACTGAAGCTTTCTTT.

The chain recombines TRBV5-1 with TRBJ1-2; the match to TRBD1 covers 7 bases. This CDR3 region has 14 residues. Germline V CDR1 and CDR2: SGHRS, YFSETQ. Trimming took 5 bases from V and 3 from J; bases not matched to a gene: 7. The CDR3 DNA sequence: TGCGCCAGCAGACGGCAGGGGGGCGACTATGGCTACACCTTC. As protein: CASRRQGGDYGYTF.

The gene calls are TRBV27 and TRBJ1-5, with 9 bases that match TRBD1. CDR1 and CDR2 from the germline V gene are MNHEY and SMNVEV (reference sequence). This CDR3 is built from 15 residues. The junction had 12 bases not matched to a gene; V was cut back by 0 bases and J by 15 bases. The CDR3 is CASSLSRTGVAYWHF. CDR3 coding DNA: TGTGCCAGCAGTTTATCACGGACAGGGGTCGCTTACTGGCATTTT.

The chain has TRBV2 and TRBJ2-3; D ambiguous. The CDR3 has 14 residues. V was shortened by 4 bases and J by 2 bases, with 10 bases between the two germline ends. Germline V gene sequence: CDR1 SNHLY, CDR2 FYNNEI. This CDR3 reads CASSVNAVTDTQYF. In DNA form, the CDR3 reads TGTGCCAGCAGTGTAAACGCGGTCACAGATACGCAGTATTTT.

The chain links TRBV19 to TRBJ1-2; D is uncertain. The CDR3 is made up of 12 amino acids. V lost 6 bases and J 2 bases, leaving 7 bases between the germline ends. Germline V lookup: CDR1 LNHDA, CDR2 SQIVND (reference sequence). CDR3 region: CASRKQNYGYTF. The CDR3 DNA reads as TGTGCCAGTAGGAAACAGAACTATGGCTACACCTTC.

The CDR3, as DNA: TGCGCCAGCAGCTTGGTGGGACAGGGGGCATACGAGCAGTACTTC. It translates to CASSLVGQGAYEQYF. The chain uses TRBV5-1 and TRBJ2-7; 12 bases fit TRBD1. This CDR3 comprises 15 residues. After removal of 0 bases from V and 4 bases from J, the junction contained 2 bases not matched to a gene. In germline, CDR1 is SGHRS, CDR2 YFSETQ.

The V call is TRBV11-2, the J call TRBJ2-1; 8 positions match TRBD1. This CDR3 has 15 residues. Germline-derived CDR1 and CDR2 are SGHAT and FQNNGV. V trimming: 1 base; J trimming: 10 bases; junction bases outside the gene matches: 9. Here the CDR3 reads CASSLGPLQGGEQFF. CDR3 nucleotide sequence: TGTGCCAGCAGCTTAGGTCCTCTACAGGGGGGAGAGCAGTTCTTC.

The V call is TRBV28, the J call TRBJ1-3; D is uncertain. In germline, CDR1 is MDHEN, CDR2 SYDVKM. Trimming pared 3 bases from V and 1 base from J, leaving 10 bases between. The CDR3 consists of 15 residues. The CDR3 here is CASSFGQASGNTIYF. As DNA, the CDR3 is TGTGCCAGCAGTTTTGGGCAAGCTTCTGGAAACACCATATATTTT.

V and J are TRBV6-1 and TRBJ2-5; 9 bases line up with TRBD2. Germline CDR1 MNHNS, CDR2 SASEGT. The CDR3 has 14 amino acids. The V and J ends lost 6 bases and 9 bases, in that order; junction bases with no gene match: 11. CDR3 in amino acids: CASRVQREVRAQYF. CDR3 in DNA: TGTGCCAGCAGAGTCCAGCGGGAGGTCCGGGCCCAGTACTTC.